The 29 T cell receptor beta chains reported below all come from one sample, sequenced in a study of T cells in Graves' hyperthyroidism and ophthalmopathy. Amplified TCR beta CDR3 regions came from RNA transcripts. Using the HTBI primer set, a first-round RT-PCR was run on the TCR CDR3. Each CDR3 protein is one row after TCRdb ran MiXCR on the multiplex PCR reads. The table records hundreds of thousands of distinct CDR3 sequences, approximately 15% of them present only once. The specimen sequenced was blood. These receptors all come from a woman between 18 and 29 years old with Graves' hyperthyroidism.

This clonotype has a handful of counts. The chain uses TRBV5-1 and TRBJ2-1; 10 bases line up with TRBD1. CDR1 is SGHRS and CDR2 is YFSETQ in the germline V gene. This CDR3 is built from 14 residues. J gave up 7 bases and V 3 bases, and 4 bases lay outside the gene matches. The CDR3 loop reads CASSYGTGDNEQFF. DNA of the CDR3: TGCGCCAGCAGCTACGGGACAGGGGATAATGAGCAGTTCTTC. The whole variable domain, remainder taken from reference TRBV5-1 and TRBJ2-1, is KAGVTQTPRYLIKTRGQQVTLSCSPISGHRSVSWYQQTPGQGLQFLFEYFSETQRNKGNFPGRFSGRQFSNSRSEMNVSTLELGDSALYLCASSYGTGDNEQFFGPGTRLTVL.

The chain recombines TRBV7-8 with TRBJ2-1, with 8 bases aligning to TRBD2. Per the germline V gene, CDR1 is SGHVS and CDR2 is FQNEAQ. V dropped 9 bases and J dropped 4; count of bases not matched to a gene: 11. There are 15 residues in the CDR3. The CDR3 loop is CASGGVAGPYNEQFF. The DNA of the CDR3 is TGTGCCAGTGGGGGAGTAGCGGGACCATACAATGAGCAGTTCTTC. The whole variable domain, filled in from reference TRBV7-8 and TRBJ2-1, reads GAGVSQSPRYKVAKRGQDVALRCDPISGHVSLFWYQQALGQGPEFLTYFQNEAQLDKSGLPSDRFFAERPEGSVSTLKIQRTQQEDSAVYLCASGGVAGPYNEQFFGPGTRLTVL.

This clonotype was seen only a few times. The CDR3 region is CASSESKFGTGSYNEQFF. CDR3 bases: TGCGCCAGCAGTGAGTCCAAGTTCGGGACAGGGTCCTACAATGAGCAGTTCTTC. This chain connects TRBV10-1 to TRBJ2-1, with 9 bases identical to TRBD1. Losses at the gene ends were 0 bases for V and 1 base for J; bases not matched to a gene: 7. CDR3 length: 18 amino acids. Germline lookup yields CDR1 WNHNN and CDR2 SYGVQD (reference sequence).

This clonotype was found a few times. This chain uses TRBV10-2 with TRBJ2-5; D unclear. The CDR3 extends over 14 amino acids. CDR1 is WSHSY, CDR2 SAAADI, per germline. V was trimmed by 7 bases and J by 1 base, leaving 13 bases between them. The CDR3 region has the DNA TGCGCCAGCACACCGGCTGGGTCCCAAGAGACCCAGTACTTC. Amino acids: CASTPAGSQETQYF.

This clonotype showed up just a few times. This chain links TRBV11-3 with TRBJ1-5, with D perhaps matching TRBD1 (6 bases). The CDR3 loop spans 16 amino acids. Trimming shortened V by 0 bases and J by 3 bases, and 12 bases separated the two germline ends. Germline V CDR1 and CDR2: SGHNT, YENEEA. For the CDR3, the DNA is TGTGCCAGCAGCTTAGATAAGGGACATTACAATCAGCCCCAGCATTTT. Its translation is CASSLDKGHYNQPQHF.

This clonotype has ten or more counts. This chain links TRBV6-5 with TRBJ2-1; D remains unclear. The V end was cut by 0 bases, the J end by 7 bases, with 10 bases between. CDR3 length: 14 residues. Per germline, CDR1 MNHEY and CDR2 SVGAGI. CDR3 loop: CASSYSGARNEQFF. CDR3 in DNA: TGTGCCAGCAGTTACTCAGGAGCACGGAATGAGCAGTTCTTC.

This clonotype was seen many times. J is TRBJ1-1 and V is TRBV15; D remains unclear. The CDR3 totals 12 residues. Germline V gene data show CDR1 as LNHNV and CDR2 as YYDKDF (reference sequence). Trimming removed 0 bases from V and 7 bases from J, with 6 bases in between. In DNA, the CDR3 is TGTGCCACCAGCAGAGAAGCCAATGAAGCTTTCTTT. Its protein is CATSREANEAFF.

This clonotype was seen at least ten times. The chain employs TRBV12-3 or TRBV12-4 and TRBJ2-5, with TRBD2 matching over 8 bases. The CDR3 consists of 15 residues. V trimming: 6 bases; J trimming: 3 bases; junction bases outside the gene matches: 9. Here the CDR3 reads CASSHSGNRKETQYF. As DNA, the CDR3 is TGTGCCAGCAGCCATAGCGGGAATCGGAAAGAGACCCAGTACTTC.

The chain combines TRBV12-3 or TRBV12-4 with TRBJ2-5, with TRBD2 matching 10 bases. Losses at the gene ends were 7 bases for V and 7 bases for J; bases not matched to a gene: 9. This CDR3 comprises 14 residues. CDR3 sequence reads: CASKASGSCGTQYF. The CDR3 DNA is TGTGCCAGCAAGGCTAGCGGGAGCTGTGGGACCCAGTACTTC.

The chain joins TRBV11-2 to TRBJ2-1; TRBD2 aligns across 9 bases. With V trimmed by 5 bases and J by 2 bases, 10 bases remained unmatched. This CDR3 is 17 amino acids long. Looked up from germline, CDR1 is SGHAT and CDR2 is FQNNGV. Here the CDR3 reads CASSQEMRLAAYNEQFF. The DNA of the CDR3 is TGTGCCAGCAGCCAAGAGATGAGACTAGCGGCCTACAATGAGCAGTTCTTC.

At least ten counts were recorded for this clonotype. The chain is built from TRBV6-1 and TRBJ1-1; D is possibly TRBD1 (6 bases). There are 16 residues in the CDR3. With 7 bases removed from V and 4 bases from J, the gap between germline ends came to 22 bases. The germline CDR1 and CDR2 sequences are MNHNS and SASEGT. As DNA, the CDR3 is TGTGCCAGCAACAGGGCAGGAGGCGGGAGGACCACTGAAGCTTTCTTT. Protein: CASNRAGGGRTTEAFF.

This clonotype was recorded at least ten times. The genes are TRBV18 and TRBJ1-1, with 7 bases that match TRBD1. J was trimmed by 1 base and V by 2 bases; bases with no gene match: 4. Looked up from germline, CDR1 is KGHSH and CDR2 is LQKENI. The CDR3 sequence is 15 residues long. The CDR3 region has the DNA TGTGCCAGCTCACCAGTGAGACAGGGGAACACTGAAGCTTTCTTT. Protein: CASSPVRQGNTEAFF.

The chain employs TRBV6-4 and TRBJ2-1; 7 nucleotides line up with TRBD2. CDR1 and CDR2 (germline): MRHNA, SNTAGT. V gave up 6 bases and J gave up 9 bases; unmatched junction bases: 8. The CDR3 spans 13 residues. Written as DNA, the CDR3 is TGTGCCAGCAGCCGACTAGCTTCTGGTGAGCAGTTCTTC. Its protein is CASSRLASGEQFF.

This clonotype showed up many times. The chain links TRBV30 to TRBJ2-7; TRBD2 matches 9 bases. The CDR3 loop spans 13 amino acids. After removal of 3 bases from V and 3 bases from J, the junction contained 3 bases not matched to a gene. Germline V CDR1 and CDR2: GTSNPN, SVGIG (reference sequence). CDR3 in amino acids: CAWRKAGGYEQYF. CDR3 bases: TGTGCCTGGAGGAAAGCGGGAGGCTACGAGCAGTACTTC.

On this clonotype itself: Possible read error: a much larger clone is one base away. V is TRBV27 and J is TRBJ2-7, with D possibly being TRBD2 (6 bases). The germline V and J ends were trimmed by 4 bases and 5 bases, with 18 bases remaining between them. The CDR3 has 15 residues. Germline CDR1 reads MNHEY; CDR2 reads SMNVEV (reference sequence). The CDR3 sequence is CASSSPRLGSHEQYF. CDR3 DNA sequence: TGTGCCAGCAGTTCCCCCAGACTAGGTTCCCACGAGCAGTACTTC.

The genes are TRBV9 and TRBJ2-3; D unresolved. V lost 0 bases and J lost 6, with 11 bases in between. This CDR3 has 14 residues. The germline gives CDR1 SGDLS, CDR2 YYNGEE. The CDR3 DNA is TGTGCCAGCAGCGTAGACGGCAGTTCGGATACGCAGTATTTT. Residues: CASSVDGSSDTQYF.

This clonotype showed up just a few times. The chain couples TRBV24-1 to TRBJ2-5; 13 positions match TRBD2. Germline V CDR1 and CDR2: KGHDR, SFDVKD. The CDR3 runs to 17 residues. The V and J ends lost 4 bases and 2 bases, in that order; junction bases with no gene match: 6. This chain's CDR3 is CATSDPGLAGAQETQYF. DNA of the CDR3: TGTGCCACCAGTGACCCCGGACTAGCGGGGGCACAAGAGACCCAGTACTTC.

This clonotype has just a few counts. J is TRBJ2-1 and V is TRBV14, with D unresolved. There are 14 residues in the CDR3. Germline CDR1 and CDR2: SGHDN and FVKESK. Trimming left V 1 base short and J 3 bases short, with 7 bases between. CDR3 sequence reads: CASSQGYFYNEQFF. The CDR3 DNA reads TGTGCCAGCAGCCAAGGTTACTTCTACAATGAGCAGTTCTTC.

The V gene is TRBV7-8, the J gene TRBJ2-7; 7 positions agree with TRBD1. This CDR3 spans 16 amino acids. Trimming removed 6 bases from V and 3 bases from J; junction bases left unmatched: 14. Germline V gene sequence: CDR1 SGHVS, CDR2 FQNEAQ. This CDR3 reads CASSNLPGQRRYEQYF. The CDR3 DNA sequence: TGTGCCAGCAGTAACCTTCCGGGACAGCGACGCTACGAGCAGTACTTC. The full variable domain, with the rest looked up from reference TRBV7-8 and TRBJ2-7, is GAGVSQSPRYKVAKRGQDVALRCDPISGHVSLFWYQQALGQGPEFLTYFQNEAQLDKSGLPSDRFFAERPEGSVSTLKIQRTQQEDSAVYLCASSNLPGQRRYEQYFGPGTRLTVT.

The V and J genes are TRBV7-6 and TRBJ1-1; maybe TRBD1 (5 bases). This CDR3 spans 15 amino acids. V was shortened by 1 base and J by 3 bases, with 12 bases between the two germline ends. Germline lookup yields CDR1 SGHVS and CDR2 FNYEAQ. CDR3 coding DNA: TGTGCCAGCAGCTTAGGGGCGGGAGGGGACACTGAAGCTTTCTTT. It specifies CASSLGAGGDTEAFF.

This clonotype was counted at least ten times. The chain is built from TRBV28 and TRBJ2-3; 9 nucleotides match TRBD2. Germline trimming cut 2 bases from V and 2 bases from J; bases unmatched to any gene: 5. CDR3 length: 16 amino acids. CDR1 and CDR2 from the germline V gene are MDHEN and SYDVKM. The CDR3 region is CASSLPTSGYTDTQYF. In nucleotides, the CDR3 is TGTGCCAGCAGTTTACCCACTAGCGGGTACACAGATACGCAGTATTTT.

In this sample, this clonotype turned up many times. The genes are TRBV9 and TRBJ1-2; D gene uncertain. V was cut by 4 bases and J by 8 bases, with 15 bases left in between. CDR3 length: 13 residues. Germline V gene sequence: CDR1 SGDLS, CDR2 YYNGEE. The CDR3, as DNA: TGTGCCAGCAGCCTTACCCACGGCGGGGGCTACACCTTC. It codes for CASSLTHGGGYTF.

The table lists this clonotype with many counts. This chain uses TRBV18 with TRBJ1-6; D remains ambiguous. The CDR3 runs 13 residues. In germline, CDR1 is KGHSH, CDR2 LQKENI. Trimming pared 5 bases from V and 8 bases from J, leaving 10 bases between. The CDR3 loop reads CASSGSADSPLHF. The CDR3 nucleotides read TGTGCCAGCTCAGGGTCGGCAGATTCACCCCTCCACTTT.

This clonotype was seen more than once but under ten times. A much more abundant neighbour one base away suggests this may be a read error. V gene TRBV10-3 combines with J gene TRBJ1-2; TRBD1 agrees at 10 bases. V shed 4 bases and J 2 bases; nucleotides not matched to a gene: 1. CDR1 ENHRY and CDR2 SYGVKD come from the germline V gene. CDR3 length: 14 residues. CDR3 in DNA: TGTGCCATCAGTGGGGGACAGGGGAACTATGGCTACACCTTC. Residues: CAISGGQGNYGYTF.

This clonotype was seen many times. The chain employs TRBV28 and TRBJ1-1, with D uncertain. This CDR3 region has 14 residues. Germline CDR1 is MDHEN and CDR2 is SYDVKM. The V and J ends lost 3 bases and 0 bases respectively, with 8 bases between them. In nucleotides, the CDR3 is TGTGCCAGCAGTTTGACAACCATGAACACTGAAGCTTTCTTT. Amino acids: CASSLTTMNTEAFF.

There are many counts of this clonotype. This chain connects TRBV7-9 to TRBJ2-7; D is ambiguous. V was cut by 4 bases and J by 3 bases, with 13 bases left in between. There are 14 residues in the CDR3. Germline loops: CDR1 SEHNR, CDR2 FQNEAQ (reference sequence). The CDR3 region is CASSSRINSYEQYF. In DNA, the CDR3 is TGTGCCAGCAGCTCCCGTATTAACAGCTACGAGCAGTACTTC.

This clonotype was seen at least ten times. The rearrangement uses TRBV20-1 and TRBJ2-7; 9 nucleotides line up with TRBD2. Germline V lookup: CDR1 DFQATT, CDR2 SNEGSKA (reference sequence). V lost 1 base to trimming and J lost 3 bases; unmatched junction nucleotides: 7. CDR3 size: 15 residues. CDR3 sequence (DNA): TGCAGTGCTAGAGTCCACGGGACTAGCCTCTACGAGCAGTACTTC. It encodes CSARVHGTSLYEQYF.

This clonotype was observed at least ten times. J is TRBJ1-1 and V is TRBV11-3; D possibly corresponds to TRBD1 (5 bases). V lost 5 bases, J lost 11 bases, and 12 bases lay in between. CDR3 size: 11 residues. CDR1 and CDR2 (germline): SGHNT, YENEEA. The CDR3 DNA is TGTGCCAGCAGCCACCGGGGGAATGCTTTCTTT. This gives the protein CASSHRGNAFF. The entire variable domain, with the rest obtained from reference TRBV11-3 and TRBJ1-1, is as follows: EAGVVQSPRYKIIEKKQPVAFWCNPISGHNTLYWYLQNLGQGPELLIRYENEEAVDDSQLPKDRFSAERLKGVDSTLKIQPAELGDSAVYLCASSHRGNAFFGQGTRLTVV.

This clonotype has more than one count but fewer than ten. CDR3 nucleotides: TGTGCCAGCAGCTTAGAGCCTGAAGCTTTCTTT. Amino acids: CASSLEPEAFF. J is TRBJ1-1 and V is TRBV7-9; D remains unclear. This CDR3 has 11 residues. Germline V CDR1 and CDR2: SEHNR, FQNEAQ (reference sequence). With 1 base removed from V and 6 bases from J, the gap between germline ends came to 3 bases.